These T cell receptor beta chains were read from a single sample in a study of Ad26.COV2.S vaccination and SARS-CoV-2 variants. The assay was immunoSEQ multiplex PCR, and TCRdb's table has in-frame clones only and misses some. The top ten clones hold approximately 2.5% of a sample with hundreds of thousands of clones, 85% to 90% of them seen once. Sequenced material: peripheral blood, taken in a trial of Ad26.COV2.S vaccine versus placebo. The receptor source for this set is a person aged 18-60 years who received the Ad26.COV2.S COVID-19 vaccine or a placebo. Both conserved end residues are part of each CDR3. Each record gives: CDR3 protein, CDR3 DNA, D gene, clone size, V gene, J gene. The D gene is left open where the match is weak. Clone size is not always given. Where it is, it says once, few, many or a class for expanded clones.

CASSTPRTRQFF,TGTGCCAGCTCAACTCCCCGGACGAGGCAGTTCTTC,.,.,TRBV18,TRBJ2-1
CAISESPYTGEQFF,TGTGCCATCAGTGAATCCCCTTACACGGGTGAGCAGTTCTTC,.,few,TRBV10-3,TRBJ2-1
CASSMPLGGSSNQPQHF,TGTGCCAGTAGTATGCCCCTCGGGGGCAGTAGCAATCAGCCCCAGCATTTT,.,.,TRBV19,TRBJ1-5
CASSITGTGTTEAFF,TGTGCCAGCAGCATAACCGGGACAGGGACCACTGAAGCTTTCTTT,TRBD1,.,TRBV9,TRBJ1-1
CAIKDSVTPNTEAFF,TGTGCCATCAAGGACAGTGTGACCCCCAACACTGAAGCTTTCTTT,.,.,TRBV10-3,TRBJ1-1
CASSHLYAGELFF,TGTGCCAGCAGCCACCTATACGCCGGGGAGCTGTTTTTT,.,few,TRBV7-3,TRBJ2-2
CASQTSGNTDTQYF,TGTGCCAGCCAGACTAGCGGAAACACAGATACGCAGTATTTT,TRBD2,.,TRBV7-2,TRBJ2-3
CASKGVSDTQYF,TGTGCCAGCAAGGGGGTATCAGATACGCAGTATTTT,.,.,TRBV27,TRBJ2-3
CASSAQGFNTEAFF,TGTGCCAGCAGCGCCCAGGGGTTTAACACTGAAGCTTTCTTT,.,.,TRBV7-8,TRBJ1-1
CASSLDGVTSGQETQYF,TGTGCCAGCAGCTTAGATGGGGTGACTAGCGGCCAAGAGACCCAGTACTTC,TRBD2,.,TRBV7-9,TRBJ2-5
CASSWLGRGQPQHF,TGTGCCAGCAGTTGGCTGGGAAGGGGTCAGCCCCAGCATTTT,.,.,TRBV6-2/TRBV6-3,TRBJ1-5
CASTPRLAGGVLETQYF,TGTGCCAGCACCCCCCGACTAGCGGGAGGGGTTTTGGAGACCCAGTACTTC,TRBD2,once,TRBV11-3,TRBJ2-5
CASSQVRTSSLISQYF,TGTGCCAGCAGCCAAGTGCGGACTAGCAGCCTTATATCGCAGTATTTT,TRBD2,.,TRBV3-1/TRBV3-2,TRBJ2-3
CASSLLYGSTDTQYF,TGTGCCAGCAGCTTGTTGTACGGTAGCACAGATACGCAGTATTTT,.,.,TRBV11-2,TRBJ2-3
CASSLLGEVKNIQYF,TGTGCCAGCAGCTTATTGGGGGAGGTCAAAAACATTCAGTACTTC,.,.,TRBV7-2,TRBJ2-4
CASSLRTGNTEAFF,TGTGCCAGCAGCTTAAGGACAGGGAACACTGAAGCTTTCTTT,TRBD1,few,TRBV7-9,TRBJ1-1